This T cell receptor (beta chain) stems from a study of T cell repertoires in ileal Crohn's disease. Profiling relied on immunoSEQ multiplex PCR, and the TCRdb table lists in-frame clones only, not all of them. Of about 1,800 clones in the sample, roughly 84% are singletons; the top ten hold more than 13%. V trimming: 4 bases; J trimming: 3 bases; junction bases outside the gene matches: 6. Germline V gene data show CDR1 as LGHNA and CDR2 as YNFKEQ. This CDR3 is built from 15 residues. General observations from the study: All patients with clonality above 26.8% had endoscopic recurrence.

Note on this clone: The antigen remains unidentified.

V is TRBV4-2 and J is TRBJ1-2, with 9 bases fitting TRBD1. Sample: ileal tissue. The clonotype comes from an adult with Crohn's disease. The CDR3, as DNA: TGTGCCAGCAGCCCTCGGACAGGGGACGACTATGGCTACACCTTC. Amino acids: CASSPRTGDDYGYTF.